These T cell receptor beta chains were read from a single sample in a study of blood T cell repertoires in COVID-19. The data were produced by immunoSEQ multiplex PCR, yet TCRdb's version contains in-frame clones alone and is incomplete. The table lists 320,000 or so clones, about nine tenths of them singletons, with roughly 5.3% in the top ten. The sequenced sample consisted of PBMCs or T cells enriched from blood (not recorded which). The source is a man aged 55 to 70 who had recovered from COVID-19. CDR3s include the opening cysteine and the closing phenylalanine or tryptophan. D genes are given only for firm matches. Some rows mark clone size as missing; the rest say once, few, many or name a class of expanded clone.

clone size	V gene	D gene	J gene	CDR3 DNA	CDR3 protein
.	TRBV7-9	TRBD1	TRBJ1-2	TGTGCCAGCAGCTTATTCGGGACAGGGGGCGCCTACACCTTC	CASSLFGTGGAYTF
.	TRBV27	.	TRBJ2-2	TGTGCCAGCAGACTCCTGACGGGAGTGGGGGAGCTGTTTTTT	CASRLLTGVGELFF
.	TRBV6-2/TRBV6-3	TRBD2	TRBJ2-5	TGTGCCAGCAGTCCGAGCGGGAGTGTTGAGACCCAGTACTTC	CASSPSGSVETQYF
once	TRBV7-2	.	TRBJ2-2	TGTGCCAGCAGTATCTACTCTACGAACACCGGGGAGCTGTTTTTT	CASSIYSTNTGELFF
.	TRBV24-1	TRBD2	TRBJ2-3	TGTGCCACCAGTGATTCCCGGACTAGCTTCACAGATACGCAGTATTTT	CATSDSRTSFTDTQYF
.	TRBV10-3	TRBD1	TRBJ2-5	TGTGCCATCAGTGAACCCCAGGGGGCTAAAAAGACCCAGTACTTC	CAISEPQGAKKTQYF
once	TRBV7-2	TRBD1	TRBJ2-1	TGTGCCAGCAGCTTAGGGACAGGGGTAGTACTCGATGAGCAGTTCTTC	CASSLGTGVVLDEQFF
.	TRBV11-3	TRBD1	TRBJ2-1	TGTGCCAGCAGCTTAGGGGGCCCAGGGGGCTCGGATGAGCAGTTCTTC	CASSLGGPGGSDEQFF
.	TRBV7-3	TRBD1	TRBJ2-1	TGTGCCAGCAGCACGAGGGGGCAGGGTTGGGATGAGCAGTTCTTC	CASSTRGQGWDEQFF
.	TRBV27	.	TRBJ2-2	TGTGCCAGCAGTTTACATACCGGGGAGCTGTTTTTT	CASSLHTGELFF
.	TRBV5-1	TRBD2	TRBJ2-6	TGCGCCAGCAGCTTCGGGCGGGAGGGCCCCTTATCTGGGGCCAACGTCCTGACTTTC	CASSFGREGPLSGANVLTF
.	TRBV20-1	.	TRBJ2-3	TGCAGTGCTTTCTTCCGTGATACGCAGTATTTT	CSAFFRDTQYF
once	TRBV9	.	TRBJ2-3	TGTGCCAGCAGCACCGTGAGGAATGTCTTGCCAGATACGCAGTATTTT	CASSTVRNVLPDTQYF
.	TRBV5-1	.	TRBJ1-3	TGCGCCAGCAGCTTAGACAGAAACTCTGGAAACACCATATATTTT	CASSLDRNSGNTIYF
.	TRBV9	.	TRBJ2-1	TGTGCCAGCAGCGTAGGTCCGGGAGTCTCCTACAATGAGCAGTTCTTC	CASSVGPGVSYNEQFF
.	TRBV10-3	.	TRBJ1-2	TGTGCCATCAAAGGAGCAGGGGTTTCCTATGGCTACACCTTC	CAIKGAGVSYGYTF
once	TRBV7-3	.	TRBJ2-3	TGTGCCAGCAGCTTAAGACTGCATAGCACAGATACGCAGTATTTT	CASSLRLHSTDTQYF
.	TRBV18	TRBD1	TRBJ2-1	TGTGCCAGCTCACCGGGACAGGGGGCGAACTACAATGAGCAGTTCTTC	CASSPGQGANYNEQFF
few	TRBV27	TRBD1	TRBJ2-3	TGTGCCAGCAGTTTGGGGACAGTGCGCACAGATACGCAGTATTTT	CASSLGTVRTDTQYF
once	TRBV11-2	TRBD2	TRBJ2-1	TGTGCCAGCAGCCACCCGCCGGTGATAATAGCGGGGGATTACAATGAGCAGTTCTTC	CASSHPPVIIAGDYNEQFF
.	TRBV5-4	.	TRBJ1-2	TGTGCCAGCAGCTTGGGGCAGGGGAAAGGTATAGGTTACACCTTC	CASSLGQGKGIGYTF
.	TRBV7-2	.	TRBJ2-7	TGTGCCAGCAGCGGAAAGACTGGTATCTACGAGCAGTACTTC	CASSGKTGIYEQYF
.	TRBV7-9	.	TRBJ2-1	TGTGCCAGCAGCTTAATGCTTGCGGAATTCAATGAGCAGTTCTTC	CASSLMLAEFNEQFF
.	TRBV28	TRBD1	TRBJ1-2	TGTGCCAGCACTTCAAGCCCTCGGACAGGGGGAGGTGGCTACACCTTC	CASTSSPRTGGGGYTF
.	TRBV28	TRBD1	TRBJ1-3	TGTGCCAGCAGTTTATATGGGACAGGGACTGGAAACACCATATATTTT	CASSLYGTGTGNTIYF
.	TRBV7-6	TRBD1	TRBJ2-7	TGTGCCAGCAGCTTCCCACCCGGTGGACAGGGCGGGTCCTACGAGCAGTACTTC	CASSFPPGGQGGSYEQYF
few	TRBV3-1/TRBV3-2	.	TRBJ2-3	TGTGCCAGCAGCCGCGGACTCCCCACAGATACGCAGTATTTT	CASSRGLPTDTQYF
.	TRBV14	.	TRBJ2-5	TGTGCCAGCAGCCAAAACCGCGGGGAGACCCAGTACTTC	CASSQNRGETQYF
.	TRBV5-1	.	TRBJ2-7	TGCGCCAGCAGCTTGGCAGGCCAATCCTACGAGCAGTACTTC	CASSLAGQSYEQYF
.	TRBV7-2	.	TRBJ1-1	TGTGCCAGCAGCTACTATAACACTGAAGCTTTCTTT	CASSYYNTEAFF
.	TRBV28	TRBD1	TRBJ2-4	TGTGCCAGCAGCACCGCCGGGACAGGGGCGCATCAGTACTTC	CASSTAGTGAHQYF
.	TRBV5-1	TRBD1	TRBJ1-1	TGCGCCAGCACCCGACAGGGTGGCACTGAAGCTTTCTTT	CASTRQGGTEAFF
.	TRBV12-3/TRBV12-4	.	TRBJ1-2	TGTGCCAGCAGTTTTGGGGCCCAGTCAGGCTACACCTTC	CASSFGAQSGYTF
once	TRBV9	TRBD1	TRBJ2-4	TGTGCCAGCAGCCCCCGGGACAGGAGAAATATTCAGTACTTC	CASSPRDRRNIQYF
.	TRBV19	TRBD1	TRBJ1-1	TGTGCCAGTAGTATACAAGCCAGGGGGCGGTGGAACACTGAAGCTTTCTTT	CASSIQARGRWNTEAFF
few	TRBV19	.	TRBJ1-5	TGTGCCAGTAGTATATTCGGGGGTTTACAGCCCCAGCATTTT	CASSIFGGLQPQHF
.	TRBV5-4	TRBD1	TRBJ2-7	TGTGCCAGCAGCTTGTCGGGCAGGGGGCACTCTTACGAGCAGTACTTC	CASSLSGRGHSYEQYF
.	TRBV6-5	.	TRBJ1-3	TGTGCCAGCAGTTACTCGAGGACTTACTCTGGAAACACCATATATTTT	CASSYSRTYSGNTIYF
once	TRBV19	.	TRBJ2-6	TGTGCCAGTAGATCGGGGGACGTATTCTCTGGGGCCAACGTCCTGACTTTC	CASRSGDVFSGANVLTF
few	TRBV6-2/TRBV6-3	TRBD2	TRBJ2-7	TGTGCCAGCAGTACTAGCGGGAGGGTCGGCGAGCAGTACTTC	CASSTSGRVGEQYF
.	TRBV2	.	TRBJ1-2	TGTGCCAGCAGGGAGGTCCTCTATGGCTACACCTTC	CASREVLYGYTF
once	TRBV24-1	TRBD2	TRBJ2-2	TGTGCCACCAGTGATTCACTAGCGGGTATCGGGGAGCTGTTTTTT	CATSDSLAGIGELFF
.	TRBV5-4	.	TRBJ1-4	TGTGCCAGCAGCCCTATTGAGGGGGTTAATGAAAAACTGTTTTTT	CASSPIEGVNEKLFF
.	TRBV12-3/TRBV12-4	TRBD1	TRBJ1-3	TGTGCCAGCACTAGGGACAGGGTCGACACCATATATTTT	CASTRDRVDTIYF
.	TRBV2	TRBD1	TRBJ2-1	TGTGCCAGCAGTGAGCGACAGGGAAGGAATGAGCAGTTCTTC	CASSERQGRNEQFF
.	TRBV7-3	.	TRBJ2-3	TGTGCCAGCAGCTTCGGGCAGGGGCAGCGCACAGATACGCAGTATTTT	CASSFGQGQRTDTQYF
.	TRBV20-1	.	TRBJ2-1	TGCAGTGCTAGTCGCGGGGCGTCCTACAATGAGCAGTTCTTC	CSASRGASYNEQFF
.	TRBV9	TRBD2	TRBJ2-2	TGTGCCAGCAGCACTAGCGGGAGTTCGACCGGGGAGCTGTTTTTT	CASSTSGSSTGELFF
.	TRBV23-1	TRBD1	TRBJ1-1	TGCGCCAGCAGTCACCAGGACGGACAGGGGGCGCCGGGGAGGAAGACTGAAGCTTTCTTT	CASSHQDGQGAPGRKTEAFF
.	TRBV19	TRBD1	TRBJ2-2	TGTGCCAGTAATCCTCTTTCCGGACAGGGGGCGAACACCGGGGAGCTGTTTTTT	CASNPLSGQGANTGELFF
.	TRBV4-3	.	TRBJ2-7	TGCGCCAGCAGCCAAGCCCCGACAGGCCAAGAGCAGTACTTC	CASSQAPTGQEQYF
.	TRBV15	.	TRBJ1-5	TGTGCCACCAGCAGAGGGACAGAATATAGCAATCAGCCCCAGCATTTT	CATSRGTEYSNQPQHF
.	TRBV5-4	.	TRBJ2-4	TGTGCCAGCAGCCTCGGGTCCGCAGTGGACATTCAGTACTTC	CASSLGSAVDIQYF
.	TRBV2	.	TRBJ1-5	TGTGCCAGCAGTGGAAACGAGCGCAATCAGCCCCAGCATTTT	CASSGNERNQPQHF
.	TRBV5-6	TRBD2	TRBJ2-7	TGTGCCAGCAGCTTGCCTAGCGGGAGAGTTCCGTACTTC	CASSLPSGRVPYF
.	TRBV5-1	TRBD1	TRBJ2-7	TGCGCCAGCAGCTCGCGGACAGGAACCTACGAGCAGTACTTC	CASSSRTGTYEQYF
once	TRBV7-3	TRBD2	TRBJ2-1	TGTGCCAGCAGCTTAACGGAGGCGGGGGGCGGTGAGCAGTTCTTC	CASSLTEAGGGEQFF
.	TRBV5-4	TRBD2	TRBJ2-7	TGTGCCAGCAGCCCGATTACTAGCGGGGATTCCTACGAGCAGTACTTC	CASSPITSGDSYEQYF
.	TRBV6-5	.	TRBJ2-5	TGTGCCAGCAGTTACTCGATGACTAGACGAGAAGAGACCCAGTACTTC	CASSYSMTRREETQYF
.	TRBV7-6	.	TRBJ2-1	TGTGCCAGCAGCTCTACAGCCTACAATGAGCAGTTCTTC	CASSSTAYNEQFF